The text below deals with one T cell receptor beta chain. The entry originates in a study of PD-1 and CTLA-4 blockade in melanoma. Using immunoSEQ multiplex PCR, the repertoire was profiled, and TCRdb retains in-frame clones only, with some absent. This sample yields roughly 30,000 clones, of which under 95% are seen a single time; 8.5% to 9% belongs to the top ten. V lost 5 bases and J lost 4; bases outside the gene matches: 18. CDR3 length: 19 amino acids. Germline CDR1 MDHEN, CDR2 SYDVKM. The chain joins TRBV28 to TRBJ2-7; 12 positions match TRBD1. The sequence was collected from a human donor with melanoma. This specimen was CD8+ T cells from peripheral blood, taken from a patient given anti-PD-1 treatment. The CDR3 DNA reads TGTGCCAGCAGTGCCCCAATCGGGACAGGGGGCTGGAGTAAGTACGAGCAGTACTTC. This codes for CASSAPIGTGGWSKYEQYF. The full variable domain, completed using reference TRBV28 and TRBJ2-7, is DVKVTQSSRYLVKRTGEKVFLECVQDMDHENMFWYRQDPGLGLRLIYFSYDVKMKEKGDIPEGYSVSREKKERFSLILESASTNQTSMYLCASSAPIGTGGWSKYEQYFGPGTRLTVT.